Detailed here is one T cell receptor (beta chain). No antigen is known for it. This sample is drawn from a study of cytomegalovirus exposure and HLA in healthy donors. Study-wide results and caveats: A list of approximately 160 TCR beta chains associated with cytomegalovirus was given.

Germline CDR1 and CDR2: SGHRS and YFSETQ. Between the trimmed V and J ends, which lost 3 bases and 5 bases, there was a span of 17 bases. The CDR3 loop spans 15 amino acids. The PCR made use of 60 Vbeta and 13 Jbeta primers. The table came from immunoSEQ multiplex PCR; TCRdb's copy has only in-frame clones and leaves some out. The sample gives some 150,000 clones, over 60% of which show up once; around 1.7% is in the top ten. The TCR originated in a female donor in good health and CMV-seronegative. This chain links TRBV5-1 with TRBJ2-5; possibly TRBD1 for D (6 bases). Input material: PBMCs. CDR3 in amino acids: CASSSRTGFSETQYF. The DNA for the CDR3 is TGCGCCAGCAGCTCTCGAACAGGGTTTTCGGAGACCCAGTACTTC.